Presented here are 30 T cell receptor beta chains from one specimen sequenced in a study of T cell responses to AZD1222 COVID-19 vaccine. Libraries were prepared by immunoSEQ multiplex PCR; TCRdb keeps only in-frame clonotypes and omits some of them. This sample has fewer than 150,000 clones; roughly 93% occur once, and the top ten carry more than 2.5%. The sequencing here drew on peripheral blood, taken on day 0 of AZD1222 vaccination. The origin of the receptors is an adult in good health.

This chain links TRBV19 with TRBJ1-3, with 8 bases matching TRBD1. The CDR3 runs 13 residues. The V gene end was trimmed by 7 bases and the J gene end by 7 bases; junction bases not matched to a gene: 6. Germline-derived CDR1 and CDR2 are LNHDA and SQIVND (reference sequence). In DNA, the CDR3 is TGTGCCAGTACCGAGGACAGGGCTAACACCATATATTTT. Protein: CASTEDRANTIYF.

V and J are TRBV28 and TRBJ1-1; D is uncertain. The CDR3 has 14 residues. V was trimmed by 5 bases and J by 3 bases, leaving 13 bases between them. Germline CDR1 and CDR2: MDHEN and SYDVKM. CDR3 sequence reads: CASSIPGRYTEAFF. In DNA form, the CDR3 reads TGTGCCAGCAGTATCCCCGGGCGTTACACTGAAGCTTTCTTT.

The chain uses TRBV7-2 and TRBJ2-5; unclear D gene. The V end was cut by 4 bases, the J end by 5 bases, with 11 bases between. This CDR3 spans 13 amino acids. Germline V gene lookup returns CDR1 SGHTA and CDR2 FQGNSA. The CDR3 sequence: CASSSRLGETQYF. The CDR3, as DNA: TGTGCCAGCAGCTCCCGACTCGGTGAGACCCAGTACTTC.

This sequence joins TRBV27 and TRBJ2-7; D uncertain. The CDR3 has 13 residues. Germline V gene data show CDR1 as MNHEY and CDR2 as SMNVEV (reference sequence). The V end was cut by 3 bases, the J end by 2 bases, with 8 bases between. CDR3 DNA: TGTGCCAGCAGTTTTAGTGACCCCTACGAGCAGTACTTC. Encoded protein: CASSFSDPYEQYF.

The chain combines TRBV6-5 with TRBJ1-4; 8 bases fit TRBD1. V shed 5 bases and J 6 bases; nucleotides not matched to a gene: 8. CDR1 and CDR2 from the germline V gene are MNHEY and SVGAGI. The CDR3 is made up of 15 amino acids. The CDR3 spells CASSRGQGAYEKLFF. DNA for the CDR3: TGTGCCAGCAGTCGAGGACAGGGTGCCTATGAAAAACTGTTTTTT.

This clone has only a few counts. V is TRBV6-2 or TRBV6-3 and J is TRBJ1-2; 10 bases align to TRBD1. Germline V CDR1 and CDR2: MNHEY, SVGEGT. The V segment lost 4 bases and the J segment 8 bases; nucleotides outside the gene matches: 13. There are 16 residues in the CDR3. The CDR3 DNA is TGTGCCAGCAGTTCCGGCATGACAGGGGGCGCCAGGGGCTACACCTTC. This gives the protein CASSSGMTGGARGYTF.

This sequence joins TRBV29-1 and TRBJ2-7; D not resolved. Germline V gene lookup returns CDR1 SQVTM and CDR2 ANQGSEA. Between the trimmed V and J ends, which lost 6 bases and 5 bases, there was a span of 20 bases. The CDR3 length is 14 residues. CDR3 in amino acids: CSVESGRAVNEQYF. The CDR3 DNA reads as TGCAGCGTGGAGTCCGGACGGGCTGTTAACGAGCAGTACTTC.

The V call is TRBV30, the J call TRBJ1-1; D is possibly TRBD1 (6 bases). CDR3 size: 13 residues. The germline V gene encodes CDR1 GTSNPN and CDR2 SVGIG (reference sequence). V shed 4 bases and J shed 5 bases, with 14 bases lying between them. The CDR3 DNA is TGTGCCTGGACTCGGGGGGCACGAACTGAAGCTTTCTTT. Protein sequence: CAWTRGARTEAFF.

J is TRBJ1-2 and V is TRBV3-1 (or the pseudogene TRBV3-2), with D tentatively TRBD1 (6 bases). Germline V gene lookup returns CDR1 LGHDT and CDR2 YNNKEL (reference sequence). Trimming took 5 bases from V and 8 from J, leaving 12 bases between them. The length of the CDR3 is 12 residues. CDR3 in DNA: TGTGCCAGCAGCTCCCATCAGGGGGGCTACACCTTC. Translating it yields CASSSHQGGYTF.

The CDR3 loop is CASSPRRAQPQHF. CDR3 bases: TGTGCCAGCAGTCCCAGGAGGGCACAGCCCCAGCATTTT. The J gene is TRBJ1-5, the V gene TRBV28; D not certain. Trimming took off 5 bases at V and 7 bases at J, with 12 bases between the two ends. The length of the CDR3 is 13 residues. Germline CDR1 reads MDHEN; CDR2 reads SYDVKM.

This chain uses TRBV19 with TRBJ1-3; D gene unclear. V lost 6 bases to trimming and J lost 0 bases, with 3 bases between them. Germline V gene data show CDR1 as LNHDA and CDR2 as SQIVND (reference sequence). CDR3 length: 12 residues. This CDR3 is CASRDSGNTIYF. As DNA, the CDR3 is TGTGCCAGTAGGGACTCTGGAAACACCATATATTTT.

The chain employs TRBV2 and TRBJ2-1, with D unclear. Germline V gene lookup returns CDR1 SNHLY and CDR2 FYNNEI. V was shortened by 7 bases and J by 3 bases, with 10 bases between the two germline ends. The CDR3 length is 13 residues. The CDR3 sequence: CASKTDGYNEQFF. The CDR3 DNA sequence: TGTGCCAGCAAAACGGACGGCTACAATGAGCAGTTCTTC.

The chain joins TRBV19 to TRBJ1-2; TRBD1 matches 7 bases. The CDR3 is 14 residues long. J gave up 2 bases and V 5 bases, and 5 bases lay outside the gene matches. Germline V CDR1 and CDR2: LNHDA, SQIVND (reference sequence). CDR3 nucleotides: TGTGCCAGTAGTTACGGACAGGCCAACTATGGCTACACCTTC. Amino acid sequence: CASSYGQANYGYTF. The variable domain in full, completed from reference TRBV19 and TRBJ1-2, reads DGGITQSPKYLFRKEGQNVTLSCEQNLNHDAMYWYRQDPGQGLRLIYYSQIVNDFQKGDIAEGYSVSREKKESFPLTVTSAQKNPTAFYLCASSYGQANYGYTFGSGTRLTVV.

The CDR3 is CASSLGTKNTEAFF. As DNA, the CDR3 is TGTGCCAGCAGCTTAGGGACAAAGAACACTGAAGCTTTCTTT. V gene TRBV7-2 combines with J gene TRBJ1-1; possibly TRBD1 for D (5 bases). Trimming pared 1 base from V and 1 base from J, leaving 7 bases between. From germline, CDR1 is SGHTA and CDR2 FQGNSA. The CDR3 has 14 amino acids.

There are a few counts of this clone. The chain combines TRBV9 with TRBJ2-7; D call uncertain. Germline CDR1 SGDLS, CDR2 YYNGEE. The CDR3 consists of 16 residues. V was pared by 0 bases and J by 5 bases, with 18 bases between. CDR3 nucleotide sequence: TGTGCCAGCAGCGTAGGGAACAGCCAGCCTTCCAACGAGCAGTACTTC. It codes for CASSVGNSQPSNEQYF.

The chain has TRBV19 and TRBJ1-1, with 8 positions matching TRBD1. CDR1 is LNHDA, CDR2 SQIVND, per germline (reference sequence). The CDR3 has 15 residues. V gave up 5 bases and J gave up 4 bases; unmatched junction bases: 9. The CDR3 DNA reads as TGTGCCAGTAGTTTCTACCGGGACAGGTCCACTGAAGCTTTCTTT. It specifies CASSFYRDRSTEAFF.

The chain employs TRBV4-3 and TRBJ1-6; D possibly corresponds to TRBD1 (6 bases). Trimming took off 4 bases at V and 6 bases at J, with 13 bases between the two ends. CDR1 is LGHNA and CDR2 is YSLEER in the germline V gene. The CDR3 loop spans 15 amino acids. Here the CDR3 reads CASSLTGSSNSPLHF. The CDR3 DNA sequence: TGCGCCAGCAGCCTTACAGGGTCGAGTAATTCACCCCTCCACTTT.

The chain employs TRBV28 and TRBJ1-1; 7 nucleotides match TRBD1. The CDR3 is made up of 12 amino acids. Looked up from germline, CDR1 is MDHEN and CDR2 is SYDVKM. V lost 10 bases to trimming and J lost 1 base; unmatched junction nucleotides: 3. The DNA of the CDR3 is TGTGCCACCCGGACAGGGAACACTGAAGCTTTCTTT. Residues: CATRTGNTEAFF.

This clone showed up just once. DNA for the CDR3: TGTGCCAGCAGCTTGGTCGCAGGGGGCGGTGAGACCCAGTACTTC. This codes for CASSLVAGGGETQYF. The chain joins TRBV5-6 to TRBJ2-5, with TRBD1 identical over 8 bases. Germline V gives CDR1 SGHDT, CDR2 YYEEEE. The V segment lost 0 bases and the J segment 5 bases; nucleotides outside the gene matches: 6. CDR3 size: 15 residues.

This chain links TRBV5-1 with TRBJ2-5; D is perhaps TRBD2 (5 bases). Trimming took off 0 bases at V and 5 bases at J, with 11 bases between the two ends. The V gene's germline CDR1 is SGHRS and CDR2 YFSETQ. The CDR3 runs 14 residues. The chain's CDR3 is CASSLGLTGETQYF. DNA of the CDR3: TGCGCCAGCAGCTTGGGACTGACGGGGGAGACCCAGTACTTC.

The chain is built from TRBV5-1 and TRBJ2-3; D unclear. Germline V gene data show CDR1 as SGHRS and CDR2 as YFSETQ. The germline V and J ends were trimmed by 5 bases and 4 bases, with 14 bases remaining between them. The CDR3 covers 14 residues. The CDR3 nucleotides are TGCGCCAGCAGTAGGACCAGTTCACCAGATACGCAGTATTTT. It is translated as CASSRTSSPDTQYF.

The chain couples TRBV2 to TRBJ1-2; 8 bases align to TRBD1. V trimming: 5 bases; J trimming: 0 bases; junction bases outside the gene matches: 5. Germline values: CDR1 SNHLY, CDR2 FYNNEI. CDR3 size: 15 residues. CDR3 loop: CASSFQGAANYGYTF. The CDR3 nucleotides are TGTGCCAGCAGTTTTCAGGGGGCGGCTAACTATGGCTACACCTTC.

This sequence joins TRBV5-1 and TRBJ2-7, with D tentatively TRBD1 (6 bases). V was shortened by 4 bases and J by 5 bases, with 19 bases between the two germline ends. Germline V gene sequence: CDR1 SGHRS, CDR2 YFSETQ. This CDR3 comprises 15 residues. DNA of the CDR3: TGCGCCAGCAGCCCCGGGACACCCCACTACGACGAGCAGTACTTC. This sequence encodes CASSPGTPHYDEQYF.

The chain employs TRBV4-3 and TRBJ2-7, with 10 bases matching TRBD2. V gave up 1 base and J gave up 3 bases; unmatched junction bases: 0. Germline-derived CDR1 and CDR2 are LGHNA and YSLEER. CDR3 length equals 14 residues. This chain's CDR3 is CASSQGTSGYEQYF. The CDR3, as DNA: TGCGCCAGCAGCCAAGGGACTAGCGGCTACGAGCAGTACTTC.

This sequence joins TRBV28 and TRBJ1-2, with a weak D call TRBD1 (5 bases). Germline V CDR1 and CDR2: MDHEN, SYDVKM. The CDR3 sequence is 14 residues long. Between the trimmed V and J ends, which lost 6 bases and 7 bases, there was a span of 18 bases. CDR3 region: CASRAQGPGPGYTF. CDR3 DNA sequence: TGTGCCAGCAGGGCCCAGGGTCCAGGTCCTGGCTACACCTTC.

This chain uses TRBV2 with TRBJ1-5; D is perhaps TRBD1 (6 bases). This CDR3 has 16 amino acids. Trimming removed 3 bases at V and 2 bases at J, with 14 bases between. In germline, CDR1 is SNHLY, CDR2 FYNNEI. CDR3 in DNA: TGTGCCAGCAGTGAGATCAGGGGAGAAGGCAATCAGCCCCAGCATTTT. Amino acid sequence: CASSEIRGEGNQPQHF. Using reference TRBV2 and TRBJ1-5 for the parts outside the CDR3, the full variable domain is EPEVTQTPSHQVTQMGQEVILRCVPISNHLYFYWYRQILGQKVEFLVSFYNNEISEKSEIFDDQFSVERPDGSNFTLKIRSTKLEDSAMYFCASSEIRGEGNQPQHFGDGTRLSIL.

The rearrangement links TRBV5-1 to TRBJ1-2, with 8 bases lining up with TRBD1. From germline, CDR1 is SGHRS and CDR2 YFSETQ. The CDR3 consists of 15 residues. Unmatched junction bases numbered 10, after V lost 0 bases and J lost 9 bases. CDR3 in DNA: TGCGCCAGCAGCTTGGACGGGACAGGCCGCTTTCGCTACACCTTC. It yields the protein CASSLDGTGRFRYTF.

V usage is TRBV28 and J usage is TRBJ2-1; 14 bases line up with TRBD2. The J segment lost 7 bases and the V segment lost 5 bases, leaving 7 bases of the junction unmatched. Germline assignment: CDR1 MDHEN and CDR2 SYDVKM. The CDR3 covers 16 residues. The CDR3 protein is CASSQPGLAGVNEQFF. CDR3 DNA: TGTGCCAGCAGTCAACCGGGACTAGCGGGAGTGAATGAGCAGTTCTTC.

This chain joins TRBV7-9 and TRBJ1-3, with D possibly being TRBD1 (5 bases). CDR1 SEHNR and CDR2 FQNEAQ come from the germline V gene (reference sequence). This CDR3 has 14 residues. The CDR3 coding sequence is TGTGCATTAAGGGAGGGGACCTCTGGAAACACCATATATTTT. Encoded protein: CALREGTSGNTIYF. The full variable domain, rest sourced from reference TRBV7-9 and TRBJ1-3, is DTGVSQNPRHKITKRGQNVTFRCDPISEHNRLYWYRQTLGQGPEFLTYFQNEAQLEKSRLLSDRFSAERPKGSFSTLEIQRTEQGDSAMYLCALREGTSGNTIYFGEGSWLTVV.

This clone was detected once. This chain joins TRBV6-6 and TRBJ1-1; D is uncertain. Germline-derived CDR1 and CDR2 are MNHNY and SVGAGI (reference sequence). The CDR3 contains 15 residues. V lost 2 bases to trimming and J lost 5 bases, with 15 bases between them. CDR3 region: CASSYTTSPVTEAFF. The CDR3 DNA follows: TGTGCCAGCAGTTACACTACCTCCCCCGTTACTGAAGCTTTCTTT.